The 5 T cell receptor beta chains below come from one sample, sequenced in a study of T cells expressing NK-cell markers. From the 5' RACE reads, TCRdb lists one entry per CDR3 protein and no DNA. In total, the table holds around 180,000 distinct CDR3 sequences. Sequences were obtained from blood T cells: a sorted CD56 or NKG2C T cell subset, CD4+ or CD8+ T cells, or bulk PBMC T cells (not recorded which). The source is a man aged 18-75 years in good health.

The chain combines TRBV3-1 with TRBJ1-6. Germline V gene lookup returns CDR1 LGHDT and CDR2 YNNKEL (reference sequence). The CDR3 loop spans 19 amino acids. This chain's CDR3 is CASSRTEGTSSSYNSPLHF. Filled out from reference TRBV3-1 and TRBJ1-6, the complete variable domain reads DTAVSQTPKYLVTQMGNDKSIKCEQNLGHDTMYWYKQDSKKFLKIMFSYNNKELIINETVPNRFSPKSPDKAHLNLHINSLELGDSAVYFCASSRTEGTSSSYNSPLHFGNGTRLTVT.

This chain joins TRBV4-1 and TRBJ2-4; TCRdb calls TRBD1, which cannot be checked without DNA. The CDR3 consists of 14 residues. Germline CDR1 MGHRA, CDR2 YSYEKL. The chain's CDR3 is CASSGPGSQNIQYF.

The chain has TRBV19 and TRBJ2-5; TCRdb lists TRBD1, though no DNA is available to test this call. Per the germline V gene, CDR1 is LNHDA and CDR2 is SQIVND (reference sequence). The CDR3 is made up of 15 amino acids. This CDR3 is CASSSEGAIQETQYF.

The chain combines TRBV20-1 with TRBJ2-1; without DNA, the TCRdb call of TRBD2 cannot be checked. Germline V CDR1 and CDR2: DFQATT, SNEGSKA (reference sequence). The CDR3 loop spans 16 amino acids. The CDR3 loop reads CSARGSGGPNYNEQFF.

The genes are TRBV7-9 and TRBJ1-3; no DNA is available, so the TRBD1 call from TCRdb remains unchecked. CDR1 is SEHNR and CDR2 is FQNEAQ in the germline V gene (reference sequence). This CDR3 has 14 amino acids. The CDR3 protein is CASTAGDSGNTIYF.